The 30 T cell receptor beta chains below all came from one sample that was sequenced in a study of cytomegalovirus exposure and HLA in healthy donors. The PCR employed 60 Vbeta primers together with 13 Jbeta primers. Sequencing was performed with immunoSEQ multiplex PCR; in TCRdb, only in-frame clones are kept and a portion is missing. The sample consists of more than 75,000 clones, 85% to 90% of them appearing once. The sequenced sample consisted of PBMCs. Source of these receptors: a young man in good health and CMV-seronegative.

The chain couples TRBV7-2 to TRBJ1-1, with D unclear. Trimming stripped 11 bases from V and 1 base from J, with 5 bases between. The CDR3 has 10 residues. Germline V gives CDR1 SGHTA, CDR2 FQGNSA. CDR3 DNA sequence: TGTGCCGGAGGGAACACTGAAGCTTTCTTT. Translating it yields CAGGNTEAFF.

The CDR3 loop is CASGSGSYGTDTQYF. As DNA, the CDR3 is TGTGCCAGCGGTAGCGGGAGCTACGGCACAGATACGCAGTATTTT. V and J are TRBV5-4 and TRBJ2-3, with TRBD2 matching over 9 bases. V lost 7 bases to trimming and J lost 1 base; unmatched junction nucleotides: 7. The CDR3 consists of 15 residues. From germline, CDR1 is SGHNT and CDR2 YYREEE (reference sequence).

The chain carries TRBV18 and TRBJ2-7; 7 bases line up with TRBD1. From germline, CDR1 is KGHSH and CDR2 LQKENI. V shed 2 bases, J shed 2 bases, and the junction held 3 bases outside the gene matches. This CDR3 comprises 14 residues. The CDR3 DNA is TGTGCCAGCTCACCAAACCAGGGGGCCTACGAGCAGTACTTC. This translates into CASSPNQGAYEQYF.

The chain combines TRBV7-2 with TRBJ2-3; weak D call: TRBD2 (6 bases). This CDR3 spans 15 amino acids. Germline assignment: CDR1 SGHTA and CDR2 FQGNSA. The V end was cut by 5 bases, the J end by 6 bases, with 18 bases between. As DNA, the CDR3 is TGTGCCAGCAGCATTAGCCAGCGGGTTTCGGATACGCAGTATTTT. Amino acids: CASSISQRVSDTQYF. Variable domain in full (rest from reference TRBV7-2 and TRBJ2-3): GAGVSQSPSNKVTEKGKDVELRCDPISGHTALYWYRQSLGQGLEFLIYFQGNSAPDKSGLPSDRFSAERTGGSVSTLTIQRTQQEDSAVYLCASSISQRVSDTQYFGPGTRLTVL.

The rearrangement uses TRBV30 and TRBJ2-3; 9 nucleotides agree with TRBD2. V lost 4 bases to trimming and J lost 4 bases; unmatched junction nucleotides: 6. Germline CDR1 GTSNPN, CDR2 SVGIG (reference sequence). This CDR3 is built from 14 residues. The CDR3 DNA sequence: TGTGCCTGGACCCCTAGCGGGATATCAGATACGCAGTATTTT. This codes for CAWTPSGISDTQYF.

This clone appeared a single time. The gene calls are TRBV15 and TRBJ2-7; 8 bases align to TRBD1. The CDR3 is made up of 14 amino acids. From germline, CDR1 is LNHNV and CDR2 YYDKDF (reference sequence). V lost 2 bases and J lost 4; bases outside the gene matches: 4. CDR3 in amino acids: CATSRRGQAYEQYF. The DNA of the CDR3 is TGTGCCACCAGCAGACGGGGACAGGCGTACGAGCAGTACTTC.

The chain combines TRBV6-4 with TRBJ2-2, with TRBD1 identical over 8 bases. With V trimmed by 5 bases and J by 7 bases, 6 bases remained unmatched. This CDR3 comprises 14 residues. Germline V CDR1 and CDR2: MRHNA, SNTAGT. The CDR3 here is CASSPDRVGGELFF. The DNA of the CDR3 is TGTGCCAGCAGTCCGGACAGGGTTGGCGGGGAGCTGTTTTTT.

The chain is built from TRBV4-2 and TRBJ2-1, with TRBD2 as a possible D gene (6 bases). Between the trimmed V and J ends, which lost 4 bases and 9 bases, there was a span of 22 bases. Germline-derived CDR1 and CDR2 are LGHNA and YNFKEQ. This CDR3 is 16 amino acids long. CDR3 sequence: CASSRRVVSEGGEQFF. The DNA for the CDR3 is TGTGCCAGCAGCCGACGGGTCGTCTCCGAGGGAGGTGAGCAGTTCTTC.

V is TRBV19 and J is TRBJ1-1, with a tentative D call TRBD1 (5 bases). Germline V gene lookup returns CDR1 LNHDA and CDR2 SQIVND (reference sequence). Trimming cost V 3 bases and J 6 bases, with 17 bases left between them. This CDR3 has 15 residues. The CDR3 DNA sequence: TGTGCCAGTAGTATCTTGAACCGGGGGGGGGCTGAAGCTTTCTTT. It encodes CASSILNRGGAEAFF.

The genes are TRBV2 and TRBJ2-7; 7 bases align to TRBD2. This CDR3 is 14 amino acids long. Trimming removed 7 bases from V and 2 bases from J; junction bases left unmatched: 8. CDR1 is SNHLY and CDR2 is FYNNEI in the germline V gene. The CDR3 nucleotides read TGTGCCAGCACCGCCGGACTAGTGCCCTACGAGCAGTACTTC. It yields the protein CASTAGLVPYEQYF.

This clone appeared a single time. J is TRBJ1-4 and V is TRBV2; 12 positions match TRBD1. CDR3 length: 16 residues. Unmatched junction bases numbered 8, after V lost 5 bases and J lost 7 bases. Germline CDR1 is SNHLY and CDR2 is FYNNEI. CDR3 residues: CASSSRDRGPGEKLFF. CDR3 nucleotide sequence: TGTGCCAGCAGTTCCCGGGACAGGGGGCCAGGTGAAAAACTGTTTTTT.

The chain couples TRBV7-2 to TRBJ1-2; possibly TRBD1 for D (5 bases). Trimming cost V 5 bases and J 2 bases, with 9 bases left between them. Germline lookup yields CDR1 SGHTA and CDR2 FQGNSA. The CDR3 is made up of 13 amino acids. CDR3 sequence reads: CASSPGQNYGYTF. The DNA of the CDR3 is TGTGCCAGCAGCCCCGGACAAAACTATGGCTACACCTTC. The variable domain in full, with the rest retrieved from reference TRBV7-2 and TRBJ1-2, is GAGVSQSPSNKVTEKGKDVELRCDPISGHTALYWYRQSLGQGLEFLIYFQGNSAPDKSGLPSDRFSAERTGGSVSTLTIQRTQQEDSAVYLCASSPGQNYGYTFGSGTRLTVV.

The chain uses TRBV27 and TRBJ1-2, with 12 bases aligning to TRBD1. The germline gives CDR1 MNHEY, CDR2 SMNVEV (reference sequence). J gave up 6 bases and V 3 bases, and 5 bases lay outside the gene matches. This CDR3 comprises 15 residues. CDR3: CASSFRDRGQNGYTF. In DNA, the CDR3 is TGTGCCAGCAGTTTCCGGGACAGGGGGCAGAATGGCTACACCTTC.

The chain couples TRBV19 to TRBJ2-1; a weak D match, TRBD1 (5 bases). Trimming removed 3 bases at V and 4 bases at J, with 25 bases between. The CDR3 is made up of 19 amino acids. Germline CDR1 and CDR2: LNHDA and SQIVND (reference sequence). This CDR3 is CASSIRAFPGRFIYNEQFF. Written as DNA, the CDR3 is TGTGCCAGTAGTATCCGGGCGTTCCCAGGGCGTTTCATATACAATGAGCAGTTCTTC.

V is TRBV6-5 and J is TRBJ1-1; no firm D call. V lost 7 bases, J lost 0 bases, and 12 bases lay in between. The length of the CDR3 is 14 residues. Looked up from germline, CDR1 is MNHEY and CDR2 is SVGAGI. The CDR3: CASMGRPVNTEAFF. Written as DNA, the CDR3 is TGTGCCAGCATGGGCAGACCGGTGAACACTGAAGCTTTCTTT.

This chain links TRBV5-1 with TRBJ2-1; 9 bases agree with TRBD2. This CDR3 comprises 14 residues. The junction had 7 bases not matched to a gene; V was cut back by 3 bases and J by 9 bases. CDR1 and CDR2 (germline): SGHRS, YFSETQ. CDR3 protein: CASSSGTSPPEQFF. The CDR3, as DNA: TGCGCCAGCAGCTCCGGGACTAGCCCCCCTGAGCAGTTCTTC.

This rearrangement joins TRBV5-6 to TRBJ2-7; TRBD1 aligns across 8 bases. Germline V gene sequence: CDR1 SGHDT, CDR2 YYEEEE. The J segment lost 3 bases and the V segment lost 4 bases, leaving 6 bases of the junction unmatched. The CDR3 covers 14 residues. As DNA, the CDR3 is TGTGCCAGCAGCCTCTGGGACAGGCTCTACGAGCAGTACTTC. Amino acids: CASSLWDRLYEQYF.

The chain combines TRBV19 with TRBJ2-2, with no clear D. V lost 7 bases, J lost 6 bases, and 18 bases lay in between. The CDR3 extends over 15 amino acids. Per germline, CDR1 LNHDA and CDR2 SQIVND (reference sequence). This CDR3 reads CASTSMTGAAGELFF. Written as DNA, the CDR3 is TGTGCCAGTACCTCAATGACGGGTGCGGCCGGGGAGCTGTTTTTT.

For this clone: The identical CDR3 is also encoded by other nucleotide sequences in the sample. This chain connects TRBV9 to TRBJ2-3, with 8 positions matching TRBD2. Trimming at V came to 0 bases and at J to 3 bases, leaving 3 bases not matched to a gene. The CDR3 consists of 15 residues. The V gene's germline CDR1 is SGDLS and CDR2 YYNGEE. As DNA, the CDR3 is TGTGCCAGCAGCGTAGCGGGAGGGGGAACAGATACGCAGTATTTT. This sequence encodes CASSVAGGGTDTQYF. Drawing the rest from reference TRBV9 and TRBJ2-3, the complete variable domain is DSGVTQTPKHLITATGQRVTLRCSPRSGDLSVYWYQQSLDQGLQFLIQYYNGEERAKGNILERFSAQQFPDLHSELNLSSLELGDSALYFCASSVAGGGTDTQYFGPGTRLTVL.

The chain combines TRBV6-5 with TRBJ2-7; D possibly corresponds to TRBD2 (6 bases). Germline CDR1 reads MNHEY; CDR2 reads SVGAGI. Trimming removed 5 bases from V and 2 bases from J, with 10 bases in between. There are 13 residues in the CDR3. Here the CDR3 reads CASSDGRAYEQYF. The CDR3 DNA reads TGTGCCAGCAGTGACGGGAGAGCCTACGAGCAGTACTTC.

The chain carries TRBV6-5 and TRBJ1-1, with a weak D call TRBD1 (5 bases). Looked up from germline, CDR1 is MNHEY and CDR2 is SVGAGI. V was shortened by 2 bases and J by 4 bases, with 14 bases between the two germline ends. This CDR3 is built from 15 residues. The CDR3 DNA is TGTGCCAGCAGTTACCCACGTCAAGGGGTCACTGAAGCTTTCTTT. This codes for CASSYPRQGVTEAFF.

The chain recombines TRBV15 with TRBJ1-1; 7 nucleotides align to TRBD1. CDR1 and CDR2 (germline): LNHNV, YYDKDF (reference sequence). The CDR3 totals 18 residues. The junction had 11 bases not matched to a gene; V was cut back by 0 bases and J by 1 base. This CDR3 is CATSRDEIKGARNTEAFF. The CDR3 nucleotides are TGTGCCACCAGCAGAGATGAGATAAAGGGGGCGAGGAACACTGAAGCTTTCTTT.

The chain links TRBV27 to TRBJ2-1; D might be TRBD2 (6 bases). This CDR3 contains 17 residues. Germline V gene data show CDR1 as MNHEY and CDR2 as SMNVEV (reference sequence). V lost 5 bases to trimming and J lost 2 bases, with 19 bases between them. This CDR3 reads CASSATPKLAPYNEQFF. The CDR3 DNA is TGTGCCAGCAGTGCAACCCCTAAGCTAGCGCCCTACAATGAGCAGTTCTTC.

The chain joins TRBV7-9 to TRBJ1-2; 9 bases are shared with TRBD1. With V trimmed by 6 bases and J by 3 bases, 8 bases remained unmatched. The germline CDR1 and CDR2 sequences are SEHNR and FQNEAQ (reference sequence). The CDR3 runs 15 residues. CDR3 nucleotide sequence: TGTGCCAGCAGAACTACAGGGGGCGGTGACTATGGCTACACCTTC. Translated, it gives CASRTTGGGDYGYTF.

V is TRBV7-9 and J is TRBJ1-1; D remains ambiguous. Deletions cut 0 bases from V and 6 bases from J, with 8 bases between. The V gene's germline CDR1 is SEHNR and CDR2 FQNEAQ (reference sequence). This CDR3 comprises 13 residues. DNA for the CDR3: TGTGCCAGCAGCTTAGCCCCTAACGCTGAAGCTTTCTTT. This translates into CASSLAPNAEAFF.

The V and J genes are TRBV5-1 and TRBJ2-5; TRBD2 matches 7 bases. Germline V gene sequence: CDR1 SGHRS, CDR2 YFSETQ. The junction had 8 bases not matched to a gene; V was cut back by 1 base and J by 5 bases. The CDR3 runs 15 residues. The CDR3 nucleotides are TGCGCCAGCAGCTTGCCGGGGGGAGGGCCGGAGACCCAGTACTTC. It is translated as CASSLPGGGPETQYF.

CDR3 in DNA: TGTGCCAGCGAGCCCGGGACAGGGGCTGGAAAACTGTTTTTT. It codes for CASEPGTGAGKLFF. V gene TRBV18 combines with J gene TRBJ1-4, with 10 nucleotides matching TRBD1. The CDR3 has 14 amino acids. V gave up 8 bases and J gave up 10 bases; unmatched junction bases: 10. Per germline, CDR1 KGHSH and CDR2 LQKENI.

The chain employs TRBV28 and TRBJ1-4, with D maybe TRBD1 (5 bases). Germline values: CDR1 MDHEN, CDR2 SYDVKM. The CDR3 covers 13 residues. Trimming removed 10 bases from V and 3 bases from J, with 12 bases in between. This CDR3 is CAITGNPNEKLFF. In DNA form, the CDR3 reads TGTGCCATTACAGGCAACCCTAATGAAAAACTGTTTTTT. The whole variable domain, remainder taken from reference TRBV28 and TRBJ1-4, is DVKVTQSSRYLVKRTGEKVFLECVQDMDHENMFWYRQDPGLGLRLIYFSYDVKMKEKGDIPEGYSVSREKKERFSLILESASTNQTSMYLCAITGNPNEKLFFGSGTQLSVL.

CDR3: CATTTSRNSEQFF. The CDR3 DNA sequence: TGTGCCACCACGACTAGCCGGAATAGTGAGCAGTTCTTC. V and J are TRBV14 and TRBJ2-1; 7 positions match TRBD2. The ends lost 10 bases at V and 9 bases at J; junction bases unmatched: 12. This CDR3 contains 13 residues. CDR1 and CDR2 (germline): SGHDN, FVKESK.

The chain combines TRBV7-8 with TRBJ2-3; possibly TRBD2 for D (6 bases). The germline V gene encodes CDR1 SGHVS and CDR2 FQNEAQ. The V gene lost 1 base and the J gene lost 0 bases, with 17 bases spanning the gap. The CDR3 spans 18 residues. This CDR3 is CASSLVGSTRPSTDTQYF. CDR3 sequence (DNA): TGTGCCAGCAGCTTAGTGGGATCGACTAGACCTAGCACAGATACGCAGTATTTT.